This T cell receptor (beta chain) is drawn from a study of T cell repertoires in cytomegalovirus infection. Study at large: Both a matching HLA type and CMV infection were indicated by public TCR beta signatures.

Germline values: CDR1 SGHAT, CDR2 FQNNGV. V gave up 4 bases and J gave up 3 bases; unmatched junction bases: 1. CDR3 size: 14 residues. MiXCR, run by TCRdb on the reads, gives a single entry per CDR3 protein. The table has some 100,000 distinct CDR3 sequences, more than 20% seen once; the top ten hold around 40%. The chain joins TRBV11-2 to TRBJ2-2; TRBD1 agrees at 8 bases. Material: CD8+ T cells from PBMCs. The sequence derives from a human donor in good health (CMV status not recorded). Some clones in this sample may be carry-over from other donors' samples. CDR3 coding DNA: TGTGCCAGCAGCTACAGGGGGTACACCGGGGAGCTGTTTTTT. It encodes CASSYRGYTGELFF. Looking up the rest from reference TRBV11-2 and TRBJ2-2 gives the full variable domain: EAGVAQSPRYKIIEKRQSVAFWCNPISGHATLYWYQQILGQGPKLLIQFQNNGVVDDSQLPKDRFSAERLKGVDSTLKIQPAKLEDSAVYLCASSYRGYTGELFFGEGSRLTVL.